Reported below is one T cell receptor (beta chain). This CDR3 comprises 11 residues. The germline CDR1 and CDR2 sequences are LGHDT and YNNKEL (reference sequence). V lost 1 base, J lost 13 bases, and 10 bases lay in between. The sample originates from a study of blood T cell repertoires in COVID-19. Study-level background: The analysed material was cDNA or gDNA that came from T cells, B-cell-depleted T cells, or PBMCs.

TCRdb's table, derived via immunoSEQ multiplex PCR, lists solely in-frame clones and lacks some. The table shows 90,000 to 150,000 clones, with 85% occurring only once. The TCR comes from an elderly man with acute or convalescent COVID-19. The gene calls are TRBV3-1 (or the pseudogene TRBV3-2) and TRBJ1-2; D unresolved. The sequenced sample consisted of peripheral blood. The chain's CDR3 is CASSQGKSGTF. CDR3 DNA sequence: TGTGCCAGCAGCCAAGGAAAAAGCGGCACCTTC.